The clone carrying this T cell receptor (beta chain) has only a few counts. Profiled with immunoSEQ multiplex PCR; TCRdb holds only in-frame clones, not every one. The sample holds tens of thousands of clones, approximately 90% seen once. Collection of blood occurred at baseline, at cycle 4 day 1, and at cycle 7 day 1. The sample originates from a study of OX40 agonist ivuxolimab in advanced cancers. Study information: Patients received ivuxolimab, an intravenous treatment, every 2 weeks at 0.01 to 10 mg/kg.

This CDR3 is 15 amino acids long. The germline V gene has CDR1 LNHDA and CDR2 SQIVND (reference sequence). V trimming: 6 bases; J trimming: 3 bases; junction bases outside the gene matches: 7. The material was CD4+ or CD8+ T cells sorted from blood, obtained in a trial of the OX40 agonist ivuxolimab. The TCR originated in an adult with an advanced solid tumor such as melanoma, head and neck, liver or kidney cancer. The chain joins TRBV19 to TRBJ2-7, with TRBD1 identical over 11 bases. The CDR3 region has the DNA TGTGCCAGTAGGCGGGAAGGGACAGGGGGCTACGAGCAGTACTTC. It yields the protein CASRREGTGGYEQYF.